This T cell receptor (beta chain) was captured by sequencing in a study of T cells after yellow fever vaccination. The table lists this clonotype with a few counts. Its antigen is unidentified. A universal primer site and UMIs were added as TCR cDNA was made by 5'RACE template switching. MiXCR, applied by TCRdb to the 5' RACE reads, yields one record per CDR3 protein. The profile shows about 630,000 distinct CDR3 sequences, around an eighth of them singletons. Overall study findings and caveats: Among primary-vaccination clones, most reappeared after the booster, at 95% to 96% for CD4 and 85% to 90% for CD8. Faster peaking, at day 5 versus 15, marked a secondary response that was weaker. Abundant bulk-derived clonotypes could contaminate FACS-sorted repertoires.

Sequenced here: PBMCs, sampled on the day of the yellow fever booster vaccination. The receptor was derived from a man aged 25 to 40 who received the YFV17D yellow fever vaccine.

The CDR3 DNA follows: TGTGCCAGCAGTGAGAATTTAAAAGCTTTCTTT. Its protein product is CASSENLKAFF. The chain employs TRBV6-2 or TRBV6-3 and TRBJ1-1; D gene uncertain. Germline CDR1 is MNHEY and CDR2 is SVGEGT. V lost 5 bases, J lost 9 bases, and 10 bases lay in between. CDR3 length: 11 residues.